The next 25 T cell receptor beta chains were all read from a single sample in a study of regulatory T cells in long-lasting Graves disease. Extracted PBMC RNA gave rise to the TCR library. TCRdb reanalysed the reads using MiXCR and keeps one entry per CDR3 protein. This sample has around 1,200 distinct CDR3 sequences, with 75% to 80% found just once. The specimen comprised peripheral blood mononuclear cells (PBMCs), sampled with antithyroid drug treatment, in newly diagnosed or persistent Graves disease (not recorded which). Receptors originate from a woman in her twenties or thirties with Graves disease.

This sequence joins TRBV10-3 and TRBJ2-1; D gene uncertain. V lost 1 base, J lost 6 bases, and 1 base lay in between. Germline V gene lookup returns CDR1 ENHRY and CDR2 SYGVKD. The CDR3 spans 11 residues. The CDR3 DNA reads as TGTGCCATCAGTGAGTTCAATGAGCAGTTCTTC. The encoded protein is CAISEFNEQFF.

The gene calls are TRBV25-1 and TRBJ2-1, with D perhaps TRBD2 (6 bases). The CDR3 is made up of 17 amino acids. V was cut by 1 base and J by 4 bases, with 17 bases left in between. CDR1 is MGHDK and CDR2 is SYGVNS in the germline V gene. CDR3 nucleotide sequence: TGTGCCAGCAGTGAATTGAGCGGCTGGAGGGGATACAATGAGCAGTTCTTC. Its protein is CASSELSGWRGYNEQFF.

The rearrangement uses TRBV19 and TRBJ1-5; D is undetermined. This CDR3 is built from 14 residues. The germline V gene has CDR1 LNHDA and CDR2 SQIVND (reference sequence). Trimming took 7 bases from V and 7 from J, leaving 17 bases between them. CDR3 in amino acids: CASTMVSGGQPQHF. The DNA for the CDR3 is TGTGCCAGTACCATGGTTTCAGGCGGACAGCCCCAGCATTTT. Looking up the rest from reference TRBV19 and TRBJ1-5 gives the full variable domain: DGGITQSPKYLFRKEGQNVTLSCEQNLNHDAMYWYRQDPGQGLRLIYYSQIVNDFQKGDIAEGYSVSREKKESFPLTVTSAQKNPTAFYLCASTMVSGGQPQHFGDGTRLSIL.

This clonotype was seen more than once but under ten times. The chain combines TRBV7-9 with TRBJ2-7; possible D gene TRBD2, 5 bases. Trimming took off 2 bases at V and 5 bases at J, with 10 bases between the two ends. CDR1 is SEHNR and CDR2 is FQNEAQ in the germline V gene (reference sequence). The CDR3 runs to 13 residues. DNA for the CDR3: TGTGCCAGCAGCTTAAGTGAGAGGGACGAGCAGTACTTC. Translating it yields CASSLSERDEQYF.

The chain combines TRBV20-1 with TRBJ2-4; the D gene could be TRBD1 or TRBD2 (5 bases each). The CDR3 length is 15 residues. Trimming left V 6 bases short and J 6 bases short, with 21 bases between. CDR1 and CDR2 (germline): DFQATT, SNEGSKA (reference sequence). The CDR3 region is CSAMRGRRDLNIQYF. The CDR3 DNA is TGCAGTGCCATGAGGGGACGCCGGGACCTAAACATTCAGTACTTC.

The chain is built from TRBV28 and TRBJ1-5, with D possibly TRBD1 on 6 matching bases. Germline V lookup: CDR1 MDHEN, CDR2 SYDVKM. This CDR3 has 13 residues. Trimming took 7 bases from V and 7 from J, leaving 14 bases between them. The CDR3 nucleotides are TGTGCCAGCACCCCCCACGGGGGCCAGCCCCAGCATTTT. This translates into CASTPHGGQPQHF.

This clonotype showed up just once. The rearrangement links TRBV4-2 to TRBJ1-1; the D is unclear. The CDR3 has 13 residues. Germline assignment: CDR1 LGHNA and CDR2 YNFKEQ. Trimming took off 4 bases at V and 2 bases at J, with 8 bases between the two ends. The DNA of the CDR3 is TGTGCCAGCAGCCGGAGTTCCAACACTGAAGCTTTCTTT. It specifies CASSRSSNTEAFF.

The chain combines TRBV19 with TRBJ2-5; the D gene is possibly TRBD2 (6 bases). The CDR3 sequence is 17 residues long. Germline CDR1 is LNHDA and CDR2 is SQIVND (reference sequence). V was pared by 3 bases and J by 4 bases, with 21 bases between. The CDR3 coding sequence is TGTGCCAGTAGTATGGGCCAGGGTGTGACTAGTTCAGAGACCCAGTACTTC. Its protein is CASSMGQGVTSSETQYF.

This chain's CDR3 is CASSYYGNEQYF. The DNA of the CDR3 is TGTGCCAGCAGCTACTATGGGAACGAGCAGTACTTC. The chain recombines TRBV5-6 with TRBJ2-7; D gene uncertain. Per the germline V gene, CDR1 is SGHDT and CDR2 is YYEEEE. The length of the CDR3 is 12 residues. Trimming removed 3 bases at V and 5 bases at J, with 9 bases between.

The chain is built from TRBV5-1 and TRBJ2-3; maybe TRBD1 (6 bases). CDR1 SGHRS and CDR2 YFSETQ come from the germline V gene. The CDR3 covers 15 residues. V dropped 4 bases and J dropped 3 bases, with 15 bases sitting between them. The CDR3 DNA is TGCGCCAGCAGCCTACAGGGTTCGAGTACAGATACGCAGTATTTT. Its protein is CASSLQGSSTDTQYF. Filled out from reference TRBV5-1 and TRBJ2-3, the complete variable domain reads KAGVTQTPRYLIKTRGQQVTLSCSPISGHRSVSWYQQTPGQGLQFLFEYFSETQRNKGNFPGRFSGRQFSNSRSEMNVSTLELGDSALYLCASSLQGSSTDTQYFGPGTRLTVL.

The V call is TRBV12-3 or TRBV12-4, the J call TRBJ2-1; weak D call: TRBD1 (5 bases). This CDR3 is built from 13 residues. Trimming pared 8 bases from V and 8 bases from J, leaving 16 bases between. Here the CDR3 reads CASYLDRIDEQFF. CDR3 bases: TGTGCCAGCTACCTTGACAGAATTGATGAGCAGTTCTTC.

J is TRBJ2-5 and V is TRBV14; maybe TRBD2 (6 bases). V gave up 0 bases and J gave up 9 bases, with 11 bases separating them. The CDR3 contains 13 residues. Germline values: CDR1 SGHDN, CDR2 FVKESK. The CDR3 nucleotides are TGTGCCAGCAGCCAAGATTCTGGGGAGGCCCAGTACTTC. This translates into CASSQDSGEAQYF.

This clonotype was observed a handful of times. The chain combines TRBV27 with TRBJ2-1; 11 nucleotides match TRBD2. Looked up from germline, CDR1 is MNHEY and CDR2 is SMNVEV (reference sequence). The CDR3 runs to 19 residues. Trimming cost V 4 bases and J 7 bases; bases outside gene matches: 18. This CDR3 reads CASSSYGRIAGGPRNEQFF. The DNA of the CDR3 is TGTGCCAGCAGTTCATACGGAAGAATAGCGGGAGGGCCAAGGAATGAGCAGTTCTTC.

The CDR3 spells CASRSEVRAFF. The CDR3 DNA reads as TGTGCCAGCAGGTCGGAGGTGCGGGCTTTCTTT. The rearrangement joins TRBV6-6 to TRBJ1-1; no firm D call. The CDR3 covers 11 residues. V lost 6 bases and J 11 bases, leaving 13 bases between the germline ends. Per the germline V gene, CDR1 is MNHNY and CDR2 is SVGAGI (reference sequence).

The chain couples TRBV28 to TRBJ1-2; D ambiguous. CDR3 length equals 13 residues. V lost 6 bases, J lost 2 bases, and 10 bases lay in between. The germline CDR1 and CDR2 sequences are MDHEN and SYDVKM. Written as DNA, the CDR3 is TGTGCCAGCAGCCCCGGAGGCAACTATGGCTACACCTTC. Its protein product is CASSPGGNYGYTF.

The V gene is TRBV6-6, the J gene TRBJ2-7; weak D call: TRBD2 (5 bases). Trimming removed 2 bases at V and 6 bases at J, with 5 bases between. The CDR3 loop spans 11 amino acids. Germline CDR1 and CDR2: MNHNY and SVGAGI (reference sequence). The CDR3 DNA reads as TGTGCCAGCAGTTACGGAGGCGAGCAGTACTTC. This sequence encodes CASSYGGEQYF.

This clonotype was found a few times. The chain joins TRBV24-1 to TRBJ1-5, with D possibly matching TRBD1 (6 bases). V lost 2 bases and J lost 0, with 13 bases in between. Looked up from germline, CDR1 is KGHDR and CDR2 is SFDVKD. This CDR3 region has 17 residues. CDR3 loop: CATSDSRQAPSNQPQHF. The DNA of the CDR3 is TGTGCCACCAGTGATTCCCGACAGGCCCCTAGCAATCAGCCCCAGCATTTT.

The CDR3 here is CASSLTGSEQYF. The DNA of the CDR3 is TGTGCCAGCAGCTTGACGGGGTCCGAGCAGTACTTC. This rearrangement joins TRBV5-4 to TRBJ2-7; a possible D gene is TRBD2 (5 bases). Germline V lookup: CDR1 SGHNT, CDR2 YYREEE (reference sequence). The CDR3 has 12 residues. V lost 1 base and J lost 6, with 8 bases in between.

In its sample, this clonotype was seen once. The chain has TRBV6-6 and TRBJ2-1, with TRBD2 matching 7 bases. The trim removed 7 bases at V and 7 bases at J, leaving 10 bases unmatched. CDR1 and CDR2 from the germline V gene are MNHNY and SVGAGI (reference sequence). CDR3 length equals 14 residues. The CDR3 sequence is CASNGGSAWNEQFF. The CDR3 DNA follows: TGTGCCAGCAATGGCGGGAGCGCCTGGAATGAGCAGTTCTTC.

This clonotype was found a few times. The rearrangement links TRBV27 to TRBJ2-7; TRBD2 aligns across 13 bases. Germline loops: CDR1 MNHEY, CDR2 SMNVEV (reference sequence). The V gene end was trimmed by 4 bases and the J gene end by 8 bases; junction bases not matched to a gene: 5. The CDR3 length is 14 residues. This chain's CDR3 is CASSWTSGSIQQYF. The CDR3 bases are TGTGCCAGCAGTTGGACTAGCGGGAGTATCCAGCAGTACTTC.

The chain combines TRBV30 with TRBJ1-6, with a possible D match to TRBD1 (5 bases). This CDR3 is 14 amino acids long. The V and J ends lost 3 bases and 11 bases respectively, with 17 bases between them. CDR1 is GTSNPN, CDR2 SVGIG, per germline (reference sequence). The CDR3 is CAWSGAGGTTPLHF. The CDR3, as DNA: TGTGCCTGGAGCGGGGCGGGGGGTACGACACCCCTCCACTTT. The complete variable domain, with remaining parts taken from reference TRBV30 and TRBJ1-6, reads SQTIHQWPATLVQPVGSPLSLECTVEGTSNPNLYWYRQAAGRGLQLLFYSVGIGQISSEVPQNLSASRPQDRQFILSSKKLLLSDSGFYLCAWSGAGGTTPLHFGNGTRLTVT.

The chain has TRBV7-3 and TRBJ2-5; D is perhaps TRBD1 or TRBD2 (7 bases each). Looked up from germline, CDR1 is SGHTA and CDR2 is FQGTGA. Trimming pared 6 bases from V and 4 bases from J, leaving 15 bases between. The CDR3 contains 14 residues. CDR3 nucleotides: TGTGCCAGCAGTCAGCAGGGGGGGACAGAGACCCAGTACTTC. It encodes CASSQQGGTETQYF.

The sample holds a few counts of this clonotype. The genes are TRBV27 and TRBJ1-5; tentative D call: TRBD1 (5 bases). Germline loops: CDR1 MNHEY, CDR2 SMNVEV (reference sequence). Trimming left V 1 base short and J 6 bases short, with 13 bases between. This CDR3 has 15 amino acids. CDR3 sequence: CASSLYYRGVQPQHF. CDR3 coding DNA: TGTGCCAGCAGTTTATACTATCGGGGGGTTCAGCCCCAGCATTTT.

CDR3 nucleotide sequence: TGTGCCAGCAGCTTAATTCCTGCTAGCGGGAGTATTCCCGGGGAGCTGTTTTTT. The encoded protein is CASSLIPASGSIPGELFF. This rearrangement joins TRBV7-3 to TRBJ2-2; 10 nucleotides line up with TRBD2. Germline assignment: CDR1 SGHTA and CDR2 FQGTGA. With 1 base clipped from V and 6 bases from J, the junction kept 11 bases outside the gene matches. The CDR3 runs to 18 residues. Supplemented by reference TRBV7-3 and TRBJ2-2, the full variable domain reads GAGVSQTPSNKVTEKGKYVELRCDPISGHTALYWYRQSLGQGPEFLIYFQGTGAADDSGLPNDRFFAVRPEGSVSTLKIQRTERGDSAVYLCASSLIPASGSIPGELFFGEGSRLTVL.

This clonotype is classed as hyperexpanded. V is TRBV7-9 and J is TRBJ2-7; D gene uncertain. Germline V CDR1 and CDR2: SEHNR, FQNEAQ (reference sequence). The V and J ends lost 5 bases and 0 bases respectively, with 11 bases between them. CDR3 size: 14 residues. The DNA of the CDR3 is TGTGCCAGCAGCCCCCCCTCCGGCTCCTACGAGCAGTACTTC. Encoded protein: CASSPPSGSYEQYF.